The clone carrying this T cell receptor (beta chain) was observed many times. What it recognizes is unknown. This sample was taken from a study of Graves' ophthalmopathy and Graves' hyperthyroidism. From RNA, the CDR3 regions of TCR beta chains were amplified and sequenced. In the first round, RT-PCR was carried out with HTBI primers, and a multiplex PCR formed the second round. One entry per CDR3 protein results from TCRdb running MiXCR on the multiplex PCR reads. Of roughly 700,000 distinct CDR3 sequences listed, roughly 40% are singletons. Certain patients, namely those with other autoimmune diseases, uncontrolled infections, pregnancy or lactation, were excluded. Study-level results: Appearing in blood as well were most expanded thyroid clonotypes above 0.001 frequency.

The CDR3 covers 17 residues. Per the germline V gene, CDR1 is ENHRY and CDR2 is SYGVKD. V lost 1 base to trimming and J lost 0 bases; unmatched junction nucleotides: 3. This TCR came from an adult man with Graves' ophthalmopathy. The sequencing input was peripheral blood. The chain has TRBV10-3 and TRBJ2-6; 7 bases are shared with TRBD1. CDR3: CAISEWDSSSGANVLTF. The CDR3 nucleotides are TGTGCCATCAGTGAGTGGGACAGCAGCTCTGGGGCCAACGTCCTGACTTTC.